What follows is one T cell receptor (beta chain) and its context. The data were taken from a study of cytomegalovirus exposure and HLA in healthy donors. Across the study: Assignment to the Caucasian-associated ancestry cluster applied to approximately 80% of the approximately 360 genotyped donors.

Trimming removed 2 bases at V and 5 bases at J, with 9 bases between. The CDR3 runs to 14 residues. Germline CDR1 LGHNA, CDR2 YSLEER. Vbeta (60) and Jbeta (13) primers were used in the PCR. Sequencing used immunoSEQ multiplex PCR; TCRdb keeps in-frame clones, though not all of them. Recorded for this sample: around 48,000 clones. Sequencing was carried out using PBMCs. The gene calls are TRBV4-3 and TRBJ2-2, with D possibly TRBD2 on 5 matching bases. The sequence was obtained from a female donor in good health and CMV-seronegative. The CDR3 loop reads CASSQKPGTGELFF. The CDR3, as DNA: TGCGCCAGCAGCCAAAAACCGGGAACCGGGGAGCTGTTTTTT.